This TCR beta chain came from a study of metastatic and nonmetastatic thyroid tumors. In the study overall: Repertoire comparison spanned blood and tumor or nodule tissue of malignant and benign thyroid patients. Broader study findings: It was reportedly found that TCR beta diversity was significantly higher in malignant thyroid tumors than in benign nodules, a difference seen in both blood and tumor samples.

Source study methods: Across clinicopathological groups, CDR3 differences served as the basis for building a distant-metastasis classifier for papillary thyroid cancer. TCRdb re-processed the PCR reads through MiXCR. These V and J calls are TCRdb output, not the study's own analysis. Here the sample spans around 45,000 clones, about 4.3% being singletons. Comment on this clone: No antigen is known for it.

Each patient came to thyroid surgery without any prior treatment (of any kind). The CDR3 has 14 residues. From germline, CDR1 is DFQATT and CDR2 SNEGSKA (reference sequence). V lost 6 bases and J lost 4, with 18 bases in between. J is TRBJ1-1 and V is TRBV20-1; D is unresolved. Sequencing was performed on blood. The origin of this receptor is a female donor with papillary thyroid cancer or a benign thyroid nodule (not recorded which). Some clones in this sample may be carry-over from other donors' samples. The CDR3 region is CSASKIAVATEAFF. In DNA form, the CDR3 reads TGCAGTGCCAGCAAAATTGCGGTGGCCACTGAAGCTTTCTTT.